These T cell receptor beta chains were read from a single sample in a study of blood T cell repertoires in COVID-19. The assay was immunoSEQ multiplex PCR, and TCRdb's table has in-frame clones only and misses some. Of 130,000 or so clones in the sample, more than 75% are singletons; the top ten hold less than 2%. The sample taken for sequencing was peripheral blood. These receptor sequences come from a human donor in a cohort sampled during active COVID-19. Each CDR3 is given with its conserved first and last residue. Fields, in order: J gene, D gene, clone size, V gene, CDR3 protein, CDR3 DNA. D genes are given only for firm matches. Size values are once, few and many counts, or a class for expanded clones, and some rows have none.

TRBJ2-2 TRBD1 NA TRBV14 CASSRDRYTGELFF TGTGCCAGCAGCCGGGACAGGTACACCGGGGAGCTGTTTTTT
TRBJ2-5 NA few TRBV5-1 CASSLGSRGWQETQYF TGCGCCAGCAGCTTGGGCTCCCGGGGGTGGCAAGAGACCCAGTACTTC
TRBJ2-5 TRBD2 NA TRBV27 CASSFRGGETQYF TGTGCCAGCAGTTTTCGGGGGGGAGAGACCCAGTACTTC
TRBJ1-1 NA NA TRBV4-1 CASSQDLGAFEAFF TGCGCCAGCAGCCAAGATCTTGGAGCATTTGAAGCTTTCTTT
TRBJ1-1 TRBD1 NA TRBV10-2 CASRRQGNTEAFF TGCGCCAGTAGAAGACAGGGGAACACTGAAGCTTTCTTT
TRBJ1-2 NA NA TRBV7-9 CASSPSKGGYTF TGTGCCAGCAGCCCTAGCAAGGGTGGCTACACCTTC
TRBJ1-1 NA NA TRBV29-1 CSVEQTGWTEAFF TGTAGCGTTGAGCAGACAGGATGGACTGAAGCTTTCTTT
TRBJ2-7 NA NA TRBV11-2 CASSSHPGERHF TGTGCCAGCAGCTCCCATCCGGGGGAGAGGCACTTC
TRBJ1-2 NA NA TRBV6-5 CASSKTASYGYTF TGTGCCAGCAGTAAAACAGCAAGCTATGGCTACACCTTC
TRBJ1-5 NA NA TRBV19 CASSTERWALKPQHF TGTGCCAGTAGTACCGAAAGGTGGGCATTGAAGCCCCAGCATTTT
TRBJ2-1 TRBD2 NA TRBV6-5 CASSYGLREIGNEQFF TGTGCCAGCAGTTACGGTTTGCGGGAGATAGGCAATGAGCAGTTCTTC
TRBJ2-5 TRBD2 NA TRBV7-8 CASWGRARCETQYF TGTGCCAGCTGGGGGAGGGCCAGGTGTGAGACCCAGTACTTC
TRBJ2-6 NA NA TRBV7-2 CASSLTRVGANVLTF TGTGCCAGCAGCTTAACTAGGGTCGGGGCCAACGTCCTGACTTTC
TRBJ2-1 NA NA TRBV5-1 CASSARQGLNEQFF TGCGCCAGCAGCGCCCGACAGGGACTTAATGAGCAGTTCTTC
TRBJ2-7 TRBD1 NA TRBV5-1 CASSLRGQGNEQYF TGCGCCAGCAGCTTGCGGGGACAGGGAAACGAGCAGTACTTC
TRBJ2-7 TRBD2 once TRBV4-2 CASSAQVAGVGSYEQYF TGTGCCAGCAGTGCACAGGTAGCGGGAGTGGGCTCCTACGAGCAGTACTTC
TRBJ2-4 NA NA TRBV12-3/TRBV12-4 CASSLLAKNIQYF TGTGCCAGCAGTTTACTAGCCAAAAACATTCAGTACTTC
TRBJ2-1 TRBD2 NA TRBV6-5 CASSYSGTRRQFF TGTGCCAGCAGTTACTCGGGGACTAGGCGGCAGTTCTTC
TRBJ2-7 NA NA TRBV28 CASSWTRQTQSYF TGTGCCAGCAGTTGGACCCGACAGACCCAGAGTTACTTC
TRBJ1-6 NA NA TRBV6-6 CASSYSGGSSPLHF TGTGCCAGCAGTTACTCAGGGGGTTCTTCACCCCTCCACTTT
TRBJ2-7 NA NA TRBV3-1/TRBV3-2 CASSPTRASWHEQYF TGTGCCAGCAGCCCCACGAGGGCATCGTGGCACGAGCAGTACTTC
TRBJ2-7 TRBD1 NA TRBV7-9 CASSFPDRGVFEQYF TGTGCCAGCAGCTTTCCCGACAGGGGGGTCTTCGAGCAGTACTTC
TRBJ2-1 NA once TRBV27 CASSLYPHQAGDLYNEQFF TGTGCCAGCAGTTTATATCCCCACCAGGCAGGGGACCTATACAATGAGCAGTTCTTC
TRBJ2-5 NA NA TRBV28 CASSFQGGDKETQYF TGTGCCAGCAGTTTTCAGGGTGGGGACAAAGAGACCCAGTACTTC
TRBJ2-3 TRBD2 NA TRBV28 CASRPLAGGDTQYF TGTGCCAGCAGGCCACTAGCGGGAGGAGATACGCAGTATTTT
TRBJ2-7 NA once TRBV7-2 CASSLSPPGSRVYEQYF TGTGCCAGCAGCTTAAGCCCCCCTGGGTCCCGGGTCTACGAGCAGTACTTC
TRBJ2-7 TRBD2 few TRBV2 CASRSARRGTSYEQYF TGTGCCAGCAGGTCGGCCCGGCGGGGGACGTCCTACGAGCAGTACTTC
TRBJ1-2 NA NA TRBV29-1 CSVPVLRRGYTF TGCAGCGTCCCAGTGTTGAGGCGGGGCTACACCTTC
TRBJ2-1 TRBD2 NA TRBV7-9 CASSLSSGVENEQFF TGTGCCAGCAGCTTATCTAGCGGGGTTGAGAATGAGCAGTTCTTC
TRBJ2-1 NA few TRBV5-1 CASSYLHAGSYNEQFF TGCGCCAGCAGCTACTTACATGCCGGGAGTTACAATGAGCAGTTCTTC
TRBJ2-3 NA NA TRBV7-2 CASSSSGIPDTQYF TGTGCCAGCAGCTCGTCAGGAATCCCAGATACGCAGTATTTT
TRBJ2-7 TRBD1 few TRBV7-6 CASSQGTALNSEQYF TGTGCCAGCAGCCAAGGGACAGCCCTGAACAGCGAGCAGTACTTC
TRBJ2-3 TRBD2 NA TRBV5-1 CASSEGLAQDSDTQYF TGCGCCAGCAGCGAAGGACTAGCCCAGGACTCAGATACGCAGTATTTT
TRBJ2-3 NA NA TRBV5-4 CASSLGRGVTDTQYF TGTGCCAGCAGCCTAGGGAGGGGGGTCACAGATACGCAGTATTTT
TRBJ1-2 NA NA TRBV6-5 CASSQTGGYGYTF TGTGCCAGCAGCCAGACAGGAGGTTATGGCTACACCTTC
TRBJ2-7 NA NA TRBV7-2 CASSPSGWGEQYF TGTGCCAGCAGCCCCAGCGGATGGGGTGAGCAGTACTTC
TRBJ2-2 NA NA TRBV10-1 CASSEFRAGELFF TGCGCCAGCAGTGAGTTCCGGGCCGGGGAGCTGTTTTTT
TRBJ2-7 TRBD2 NA TRBV10-3 CATRTSGSYEQYF TGTGCCACTCGGACTAGCGGGAGCTACGAGCAGTACTTC
TRBJ2-4 NA NA TRBV5-1 CASSIDRYEDIQYF TGCGCCAGCAGCATCGACAGGTACGAAGACATTCAGTACTTC
TRBJ1-3 NA NA TRBV7-2 CASSLVVARAGNTIYF TGTGCCAGCAGCTTAGTGGTCGCCCGAGCAGGAAACACCATATATTTT
TRBJ1-2 NA NA TRBV6-5 CASRRGGGYGYTF TGTGCCAGCAGAAGGGGGGGCGGCTATGGCTACACCTTC
TRBJ1-6 NA NA TRBV28 CASRTSWRVSNSPLHF TGTGCCAGCAGAACAAGTTGGAGGGTCTCTAATTCACCCCTCCACTTT